The rows below give T cell receptor beta chains drawn from one sample of a study of technical replicates of blood from a few donors. Here immunoSEQ multiplex PCR was the method, and the copy in TCRdb shows in-frame clones only, minus some. The sample lists tens of thousands of clones; approximately 78% were seen once. Sequenced sample: PBMCs. The receptors shown here come from a human donor in good health. Some clones in this sample may be carry-over from other donors' samples. Both conserved end residues are part of each CDR3. D genes are given only for firm matches. Expanded clones are given a class, and other clones once, few, many or no size at all.

>15|-|-|TRBV6-5|TRBJ1-2
CASSYGQGFRYGYTF
TGTGCCAGCAGTTACGGGCAGGGTTTCCGGTATGGCTACACCTTC
>12|-|TRBD1|TRBV28|TRBJ2-7
CASRGQDYEQYF
TGTGCCAGCAGGGGACAGGATTACGAGCAGTACTTC
>15|-|-|TRBV7-2|TRBJ2-7
CASSPRAQGYPEQYF
TGTGCCAGCAGCCCCAGGGCCCAGGGGTATCCCGAGCAGTACTTC
>14|-|TRBD1|TRBV4-1|TRBJ1-4
CASSPTGGSEKLFF
TGCGCCAGCAGCCCGACAGGGGGTTCGGAAAAACTGTTTTTT
>18|-|TRBD1|TRBV5-1|TRBJ1-3
CASKALPDRGFSGNTIYF
TGCGCCAGCAAAGCCCTACCTGACAGGGGATTCTCTGGAAACACCATATATTTT
>15|-|TRBD1|TRBV30|TRBJ1-2
CAWSGSGQGLNGYTF
TGTGCCTGGAGTGGCTCTGGACAGGGGCTAAATGGCTACACCTTC
>11|-|-|TRBV11-1|TRBJ2-7
CASSLSSEQYF
TGTGCCAGCAGCTTGTCCTCCGAGCAGTACTTC
>19|-|TRBD2|TRBV5-1|TRBJ2-3
CASSLYSLTSGVSTDTQYF
TGCGCCAGCAGCTTGTACTCCTTAACTAGCGGGGTTAGCACAGATACGCAGTATTTT
>15|-|TRBD1|TRBV30|TRBJ2-3
CAWSVFRGLGDTQYF
TGTGCCTGGAGTGTATTCAGGGGGCTTGGGGATACGCAGTATTTT
>15|-|-|TRBV6-5|TRBJ2-1
CASRREGGSYNEQFF
TGTGCCAGCAGACGCGAAGGAGGCTCCTACAATGAGCAGTTCTTC
>13|-|-|TRBV7-2|TRBJ2-5
CASSPTPRGTQYF
TGTGCCAGCAGCCCAACACCCCGGGGGACCCAGTACTTC
>13|-|-|TRBV5-4|TRBJ2-7
CASSLDQGGEQYF
TGTGCCAGCAGCTTGGACCAGGGCGGCGAGCAGTACTTC
>10|-|-|TRBV19|TRBJ2-1
CATPRDEQFF
TGTGCCACCCCGCGGGATGAGCAGTTCTTC
>15|few|TRBD1|TRBV4-1|TRBJ1-4
CASSPRDRGYEKLFF
TGCGCCAGCAGCCCACGGGACAGGGGCTATGAAAAACTGTTTTTT
>9|-|-|TRBV6-4|TRBJ1-3
CASPVLIYF
TGTGCCAGCCCGGTCCTCATTTATTTT
>12|-|-|TRBV14|TRBJ2-5
CASSRGLSPQYF
TGTGCCAGCAGTCGGGGACTCTCACCCCAGTACTTC
>12|-|-|TRBV5-1|TRBJ2-5
CASSFSQETQYF
TGCGCCAGCAGCTTCTCCCAAGAGACCCAGTACTTC
>16|-|TRBD2|TRBV4-3|TRBJ2-7
CASSQTWASGTYEQYF
TGCGCCAGCAGCCAAACCTGGGCTAGCGGGACCTACGAGCAGTACTTC
>16|-|TRBD2|TRBV30|TRBJ2-3
CAWSVGTSEFTDTQYF
TGTGCCTGGAGTGTAGGCACTAGCGAATTCACAGATACGCAGTATTTT
>13|-|-|TRBV18|TRBJ1-2
CASSERQSYGYTF
TGTGCCAGCTCCGAGCGACAGAGCTATGGCTACACCTTC
>14|few|-|TRBV4-3|TRBJ1-1
CASSRGQTYTEAFF
TGCGCCAGCAGCCGAGGACAAACGTACACTGAAGCTTTCTTT
>15|-|TRBD1|TRBV5-1|TRBJ1-2
CASSLPGQGAYGYTF
TGCGCCAGCAGCCTACCGGGACAGGGAGCCTATGGCTACACCTTC
>16|-|TRBD2|TRBV4-3|TRBJ2-1
CASSQDVASGGEGQFF
TGCGCCAGCAGCCAAGATGTGGCTAGCGGGGGGGAAGGGCAGTTCTTC
>14|-|TRBD2|TRBV2|TRBJ2-7
CASSESGGTDEQYF
TGTGCCAGCAGTGAATCCGGGGGGACTGACGAGCAGTACTTC
>12|-|-|TRBV5-5|TRBJ2-7
CASSFIGSEQYF
TGTGCCAGCAGCTTCATCGGGAGCGAGCAGTACTTC
>14|-|TRBD1|TRBV19|TRBJ2-7
CASNGQGKGYEQYF
TGTGCCAGTAACGGACAGGGAAAAGGCTACGAGCAGTACTTC
>12|-|TRBD2|TRBV18|TRBJ2-1
CASSPIAGEQFF
TGTGCCAGCTCACCGATAGCGGGGGAGCAGTTCTTC
>17|once|TRBD2|TRBV7-9|TRBJ2-2
CASTPLTSGSETGELFF
TGTGCCAGCACCCCGCTGACTAGCGGGAGTGAAACCGGGGAGCTGTTTTTT
>15|-|TRBD2|TRBV5-1|TRBJ2-1
CASSSLAGAYNEQFF
TGCGCCAGCAGTTCCCTAGCGGGAGCCTACAATGAGCAGTTCTTC
>13|-|TRBD2|TRBV29-1|TRBJ2-5
CSVGLAGGETQYF
TGCAGCGTTGGACTAGCGGGAGGAGAGACCCAGTACTTC
>14|-|-|TRBV18|TRBJ1-2
CASSPSPQVQGYTF
TGTGCCAGCTCACCAAGTCCCCAGGTGCAGGGCTACACCTTC
>16|-|-|TRBV10-2|TRBJ2-7
CASTESPNPASHEQYF
TGCGCCAGCACTGAATCCCCCAACCCCGCGAGTCACGAGCAGTACTTC
>16|-|TRBD2|TRBV4-2|TRBJ2-3
CASSPRGSGGPDTQYF
TGTGCCAGCAGCCCAAGGGGTAGCGGGGGCCCAGATACGCAGTATTTT
>13|-|-|TRBV19|TRBJ2-7
CASSSSRVDEQYF
TGTGCCAGTAGTTCATCACGAGTGGACGAGCAGTACTTC
>16|-|-|TRBV15|TRBJ2-1
CATSNPGGGRYHEQFF
TGTGCCACCAGCAATCCAGGCGGGGGCCGTTACCATGAGCAGTTCTTC
>13|-|-|TRBV19|TRBJ2-6
CASTVSGANVLTF
TGTGCCAGTACGGTCTCTGGGGCCAACGTCCTGACTTTC
>15|once|-|TRBV12-2|TRBJ2-5
CASRRTGVFQETQYF
TGTGCAAGTCGTCGGACGGGGGTCTTTCAAGAGACCCAGTACTTC
>14|once|-|TRBV18|TRBJ1-1
CASSPVGGTTEAFF
TGTGCCAGCTCACCGGTTGGGGGGACCACTGAAGCTTTCTTT
>15|-|-|TRBV13|TRBJ2-7
CASSSSAGAAYEQYF
TGTGCCAGCAGCTCGTCCGCGGGGGCCGCCTACGAGCAGTACTTC
>16|-|-|TRBV9|TRBJ1-6
CASSPRSGGPDVALHF
TGTGCCAGCAGCCCGCGCAGTGGAGGGCCCGATGTAGCCCTCCACTTT
>15|-|-|TRBV5-1|TRBJ1-4
CASSTTGRVNEKLFF
TGCGCCAGCAGCACTACAGGGCGAGTTAATGAAAAACTGTTTTTT
>16|-|-|TRBV6-5|TRBJ2-3
CASSYKPSAFTDTQYF
TGTGCCAGCAGTTATAAACCTAGCGCCTTCACAGATACGCAGTATTTT
>11|-|-|TRBV7-2|TRBJ2-1
CASRLIDEQFF
TGTGCCAGCAGATTAATAGATGAGCAGTTCTTC
>14|-|-|TRBV7-8|TRBJ1-2
CASSLGTWNYGYTF
TGTGCCAGCAGCTTGGGGACATGGAACTATGGCTACACCTTC
>15|-|TRBD1|TRBV19|TRBJ1-3
CASRSQGARGNTIYF
TGTGCCAGTAGGTCTCAGGGGGCGCGGGGAAACACCATATATTTT
>15|-|-|TRBV5-1|TRBJ1-3
CASSLVVRAGNTIYF
TGCGCCAGCAGCTTGGTCGTCAGGGCTGGAAACACCATATATTTT
>14|-|TRBD1|TRBV30|TRBJ1-1
CAWSLQGLNTEAFF
TGTGCCTGGAGTTTACAGGGGTTAAACACTGAAGCTTTCTTT
>14|-|-|TRBV7-2|TRBJ2-7
CASSPTWGGPEQYF
TGTGCCAGCAGCCCAACTTGGGGGGGCCCCGAGCAGTACTTC
>11|-|-|TRBV15|TRBJ2-7
CATGTSYEQYF
TGTGCCACCGGTACATCCTACGAGCAGTACTTC
>17|-|TRBD1|TRBV5-1|TRBJ2-2
CASSKKQTGGMAGELFF
TGCGCCAGCAGCAAGAAACAGACAGGGGGAATGGCCGGGGAGCTGTTTTTT
>15|-|-|TRBV2|TRBJ1-2
CASRQREGPNYGYTF
TGTGCCAGCAGACAAAGGGAGGGGCCAAACTATGGCTACACCTTC
>14|-|-|TRBV30|TRBJ1-5
CAWSTPAGRQPQHF
TGTGCCTGGAGTACCCCCGCAGGGAGGCAGCCCCAGCATTTT
>13|-|TRBD1|TRBV30|TRBJ2-7
CAWSRGTDHEQYF
TGTGCCTGGAGTAGGGGGACAGACCACGAGCAGTACTTC